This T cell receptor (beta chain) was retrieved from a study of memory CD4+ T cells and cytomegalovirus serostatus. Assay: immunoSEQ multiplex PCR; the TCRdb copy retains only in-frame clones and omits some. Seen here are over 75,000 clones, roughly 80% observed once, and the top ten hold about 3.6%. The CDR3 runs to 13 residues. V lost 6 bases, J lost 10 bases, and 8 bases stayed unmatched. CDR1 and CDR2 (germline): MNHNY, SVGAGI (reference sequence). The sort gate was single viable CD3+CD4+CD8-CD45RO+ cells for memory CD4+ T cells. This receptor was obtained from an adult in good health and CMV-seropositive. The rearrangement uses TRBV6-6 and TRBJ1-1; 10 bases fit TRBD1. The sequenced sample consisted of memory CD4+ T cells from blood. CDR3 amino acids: CASSLGQGVRAFF. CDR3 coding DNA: TGTGCCAGCAGCCTCGGACAGGGGGTTCGAGCTTTCTTT.